The 25 T cell receptor beta chains listed next were all sequenced from one sample in a study of OX40 agonist ivuxolimab in advanced cancers. Only in-frame clones appear in the TCRdb table, and some are missing; sequencing was by immunoSEQ multiplex PCR. This table has 25,000 to 35,000 clones, about 81% appearing once. The source was CD4+ or CD8+ T cells sorted from blood, collected in a trial of the OX40 agonist ivuxolimab. The receptors originated from an adult with an advanced solid tumor such as melanoma, head and neck, liver or kidney cancer.

The V gene is TRBV9, the J gene TRBJ2-7, with TRBD1 as a possible D gene (7 bases). From germline, CDR1 is SGDLS and CDR2 YYNGEE. Trimming shortened V by 7 bases and J by 7 bases, and 24 bases separated the two germline ends. The CDR3 is 15 amino acids. CDR3 amino acids: CASAGTSTGLGEQYF. CDR3 DNA: TGTGCCAGCGCAGGGACTTCGACAGGGTTAGGGGAGCAGTACTTC.

The chain is built from TRBV5-1 and TRBJ1-1; D is possibly TRBD1 (6 bases). The CDR3 runs 15 residues. Germline CDR1 SGHRS, CDR2 YFSETQ. V gave up 4 bases and J gave up 5 bases, with 18 bases separating them. In nucleotides, the CDR3 is TGCGCCAGCAGCACGATTTGGGGGGCAAAGACTGAAGCTTTCTTT. Translated, it gives CASSTIWGAKTEAFF. Complete variable domain (other parts from reference TRBV5-1 and TRBJ1-1): KAGVTQTPRYLIKTRGQQVTLSCSPISGHRSVSWYQQTPGQGLQFLFEYFSETQRNKGNFPGRFSGRQFSNSRSEMNVSTLELGDSALYLCASSTIWGAKTEAFFGQGTRLTVV.

The chain's CDR3 is CASSPGVAGAGEQYF. The CDR3 DNA reads as TGTGCCAGCAGTCCAGGGGTAGCGGGGGCAGGGGAGCAGTACTTC. J is TRBJ2-7 and V is TRBV27, with 9 positions matching TRBD2. Unmatched junction bases numbered 12, after V lost 5 bases and J lost 7 bases. Germline-derived CDR1 and CDR2 are MNHEY and SMNVEV (reference sequence). CDR3 size: 15 residues.

This clone was seen more than once but under ten times. The gene calls are TRBV4-2 and TRBJ2-7; 10 positions match TRBD1. The CDR3 totals 16 residues. Germline CDR1 is LGHNA and CDR2 is YNFKEQ. V dropped 0 bases and J dropped 2; count of bases not matched to a gene: 4. CDR3 nucleotides: TGTGCCAGCAGCCAAGACGCCGGGACAGGGGCCTACGAGCAGTACTTC. Translation: CASSQDAGTGAYEQYF.

The CDR3 region is CASIRSAGSITGELFF. The CDR3 DNA reads TGTGCCAGCATCCGGAGTGCAGGTTCCATTACCGGGGAGCTGTTTTTT. The rearrangement joins TRBV5-8 to TRBJ2-2; D ambiguous. Germline V gene lookup returns CDR1 SGHTS and CDR2 YDEGEE. This CDR3 comprises 16 residues. V lost 6 bases, J lost 5 bases, and 20 bases lay in between.

The chain joins TRBV19 to TRBJ1-3; D is perhaps TRBD1 (6 bases). In germline, CDR1 is LNHDA, CDR2 SQIVND (reference sequence). Deletions cut 7 bases from V and 8 bases from J, with 21 bases between. CDR3 length: 15 amino acids. CDR3 in amino acids: CASTSGHPSYDTIYF. DNA for the CDR3: TGTGCCAGTACCTCGGGACACCCGTCTTATGACACCATATATTTT.

This clone occurred once. The rearrangement links TRBV10-2 to TRBJ1-2; D may be TRBD1 (5 bases). Trimming cost V 0 bases and J 6 bases, with 17 bases left between them. CDR1 and CDR2 (germline): WSHSY, SAAADI. This CDR3 is built from 16 residues. DNA of the CDR3: TGCGCCAGCAGTGAGTCTGTTCGAGGGAAAGGGGATGGCTACACCTTC. Translation gives CASSESVRGKGDGYTF.

V is TRBV29-1 and J is TRBJ2-1; D unclear. The ends were cut back, 0 bases at V and 0 bases at J, with 9 bases in the middle. The CDR3 is made up of 15 amino acids. Germline CDR1 reads SQVTM; CDR2 reads ANQGSEA. The CDR3 nucleotides are TGCAGCGTTGAAGATAGAAGGTACTCCTACAATGAGCAGTTCTTC. This gives the protein CSVEDRRYSYNEQFF.

This clone was detected only a few times. This sample includes further DNA sequences coding for the same CDR3. The V call is TRBV6-5, the J call TRBJ2-7; D call uncertain. Germline V gives CDR1 MNHEY, CDR2 SVGAGI. V lost 0 bases and J lost 4, with 10 bases in between. The CDR3 is 14 residues long. The CDR3 is CASSYSNPGYEQYF. DNA of the CDR3: TGTGCCAGCAGTTACTCGAATCCAGGTTACGAGCAGTACTTC.

This clone has a single count. This rearrangement joins TRBV23-1 to TRBJ2-7, with 8 nucleotides matching TRBD1. TRBV23-1 is reported as an ORF; its role is uncertain. Trimming removed 3 bases from V and 4 bases from J; junction bases left unmatched: 14. The CDR3 contains 17 residues. The CDR3 is CASSHYLRGLLPYEQYF. For the CDR3, the DNA is TGCGCCAGCAGTCATTACCTCAGGGGGCTCCTTCCTTACGAGCAGTACTTC.

This chain uses TRBV4-3 with TRBJ2-1, with 8 bases that match TRBD1. Germline V gene lookup returns CDR1 LGHNA and CDR2 YSLEER. CDR3 length: 16 amino acids. The trim removed 0 bases at V and 5 bases at J, leaving 6 bases unmatched. This chain's CDR3 is CASSQERQGRNNEQFF. The CDR3 bases are TGCGCCAGCAGCCAAGAGAGACAGGGGAGGAACAATGAGCAGTTCTTC.

This rearrangement joins TRBV7-3 to TRBJ2-1, with 7 bases that match TRBD2. This CDR3 has 14 residues. Germline lookup yields CDR1 SGHTA and CDR2 FQGTGA. J was trimmed by 6 bases and V by 4 bases; bases with no gene match: 6. In DNA form, the CDR3 reads TGTGCCAGCAGCTCAGGACTAGGTCTCAATGAGCAGTTCTTC. Its protein product is CASSSGLGLNEQFF.

In DNA, the CDR3 is TGTGCCTGGACCCTAGGGGCCAGCGGGAGGGCCCTCCTTTGGAATGAGCAGTTCTTC. Amino acid sequence: CAWTLGASGRALLWNEQFF. V and J are TRBV30 and TRBJ2-1; 10 positions agree with TRBD2. The CDR3 length is 19 residues. The V segment lost 4 bases and the J segment 7 bases; nucleotides outside the gene matches: 22. The germline V gene encodes CDR1 GTSNPN and CDR2 SVGIG (reference sequence).

The chain recombines TRBV7-6 with TRBJ2-1, with 14 positions matching TRBD2. The V segment lost 3 bases and the J segment 8 bases; nucleotides outside the gene matches: 3. The CDR3 contains 15 residues. Germline-derived CDR1 and CDR2 are SGHVS and FNYEAQ. The CDR3 DNA is TGTGCCAGCAGCTTGGGACTAGCGGGAGCCTATGAGCAGTTCTTC. Protein sequence: CASSLGLAGAYEQFF.

The genes are TRBV2 and TRBJ1-1, with no clear D. This CDR3 is built from 15 residues. Germline assignment: CDR1 SNHLY and CDR2 FYNNEI. Trimming pared 2 bases from V and 0 bases from J, leaving 10 bases between. The CDR3 sequence: CASSELSGLNTEAFF. In nucleotides, the CDR3 is TGTGCCAGCAGTGAATTAAGCGGGTTGAACACTGAAGCTTTCTTT.

The gene calls are TRBV29-1 and TRBJ2-7, with 8 bases that match TRBD1. This CDR3 has 13 amino acids. J gave up 2 bases and V 6 bases, and 6 bases lay outside the gene matches. CDR1 is SQVTM and CDR2 is ANQGSEA in the germline V gene. CDR3 region: CSVETGVPYEQYF. The CDR3 DNA follows: TGCAGCGTCGAGACAGGGGTGCCCTACGAGCAGTACTTC.

The DNA of the CDR3 is TGTGCCAGCAGTTCGCCGGGACAGGGTTGGAAAAACACCATATATTTT. Translated, it gives CASSSPGQGWKNTIYF. V and J are TRBV6-5 and TRBJ1-3; 9 bases agree with TRBD1. The CDR3 spans 16 residues. Trimming cost V 4 bases and J 6 bases; bases outside gene matches: 10. Per the germline V gene, CDR1 is MNHEY and CDR2 is SVGAGI.

As for this clone: This sample also contains other DNA sequences that code for the same CDR3. This chain links TRBV10-3 with TRBJ1-2; D gene unclear. V lost 0 bases to trimming and J lost 3 bases, with 14 bases between them. The CDR3 extends over 16 amino acids. Germline V lookup: CDR1 ENHRY, CDR2 SYGVKD. CDR3 sequence reads: CAISESRVPPYYGYTF. The CDR3 region has the DNA TGTGCCATCAGTGAGTCCCGGGTCCCCCCTTACTATGGCTACACCTTC.

The chain couples TRBV19 to TRBJ2-2, with 10 bases that match TRBD1. The CDR3 has 15 amino acids. From germline, CDR1 is LNHDA and CDR2 SQIVND (reference sequence). Germline trimming cut 5 bases from V and 5 bases from J; bases unmatched to any gene: 5. CDR3 bases: TGTGCCAGTAGTGACAGGGGGCGTTTAACCGGGGAGCTGTTTTTT. Amino acid sequence: CASSDRGRLTGELFF.

The rearrangement links TRBV15 to TRBJ1-5, with D possibly TRBD1 on 5 matching bases. The CDR3 spans 15 residues. V was pared by 2 bases and J by 0 bases, with 8 bases between. CDR1 and CDR2 from the germline V gene are LNHNV and YYDKDF (reference sequence). CDR3: CATSRMRGSNQPQHF. CDR3 DNA sequence: TGTGCCACCAGCAGAATGAGGGGTAGCAATCAGCCCCAGCATTTT.

Comment on this clone: The same CDR3 can be traced to other DNA sequences in this sample. J is TRBJ1-1 and V is TRBV19; 7 bases are a match to TRBD1. This CDR3 region has 14 residues. Germline-derived CDR1 and CDR2 are LNHDA and SQIVND (reference sequence). With 4 bases clipped from V and 0 bases from J, the junction kept 2 bases outside the gene matches. CDR3 protein: CASSSTGVNTEAFF. The CDR3 nucleotides are TGTGCCAGTAGTAGTACAGGGGTGAACACTGAAGCTTTCTTT.

V and J are TRBV7-6 and TRBJ2-1, with TRBD2 matching over 12 bases. CDR3 size: 15 residues. The ends lost 4 bases at V and 9 bases at J; junction bases unmatched: 7. CDR1 and CDR2 (germline): SGHVS, FNYEAQ. The DNA for the CDR3 is TGTGCCAGCAGCTGGGCTAGCGGGAGGGATAGTGAGCAGTTCTTC. Encoded protein: CASSWASGRDSEQFF. Drawing the rest from reference TRBV7-6 and TRBJ2-1, the complete variable domain is GAGVSQSPRYKVTKRGQDVALRCDPISGHVSLYWYRQALGQGPEFLTYFNYEAQQDKSGLPNDRFSAERPEGSISTLTIQRTEQRDSAMYRCASSWASGRDSEQFFGPGTRLTVL.

V usage is TRBV27 and J usage is TRBJ2-7, with D perhaps being TRBD1 or TRBD2 (5 bases each). Trimming took off 5 bases at V and 0 bases at J, with 17 bases between the two ends. The CDR3 extends over 16 amino acids. Germline CDR1 is MNHEY and CDR2 is SMNVEV (reference sequence). This CDR3 reads CASSIPGPNSSYEQYF. The DNA of the CDR3 is TGTGCCAGCAGTATCCCGGGACCTAATAGCTCCTACGAGCAGTACTTC.

The chain carries TRBV19 and TRBJ2-2; 8 positions agree with TRBD2. V was clipped by 2 bases and J by 7 bases; unmatched bases: 6. Germline values: CDR1 LNHDA, CDR2 SQIVND (reference sequence). The CDR3 length is 15 residues. The CDR3 coding sequence is TGTGCCAGTAGTATACTTAGCGGGATCGGCGGGGAGCTGTTTTTT. Protein: CASSILSGIGGELFF.

The rearrangement joins TRBV2 to TRBJ1-6, with 8 bases lining up with TRBD1. The CDR3 totals 14 residues. The V and J ends lost 3 bases and 9 bases, in that order; junction bases with no gene match: 4. Per the germline V gene, CDR1 is SNHLY and CDR2 is FYNNEI. CDR3 coding DNA: TGTGCCAGCAGTGAGACAGGGGACGCTTCACCCCTCCACTTT. Its translation: CASSETGDASPLHF. The full variable domain, completed using reference TRBV2 and TRBJ1-6, is EPEVTQTPSHQVTQMGQEVILRCVPISNHLYFYWYRQILGQKVEFLVSFYNNEISEKSEIFDDQFSVERPDGSNFTLKIRSTKLEDSAMYFCASSETGDASPLHFGNGTRLTVT.